This T cell receptor beta chain is from a study of cytomegalovirus exposure and HLA in healthy donors. Vbeta (60) and Jbeta (13) primers were used in the PCR. TCRdb keeps only in-frame clones here, not all; method: immunoSEQ multiplex PCR. Of roughly 200,000 clones listed, roughly three quarters are singletons. There are 12 residues in the CDR3. From germline, CDR1 is SGHRS and CDR2 YFSETQ. Sequencing was performed on PBMCs. This receptor was taken from a male donor in good health and CMV-seronegative. The chain uses TRBV5-1 and TRBJ2-5; D may be TRBD2 (5 bases). The J call is uncertain, as TRBJ2-7 better fits the DNA end. The CDR3 sequence: CASSLLDYEQYF. The CDR3 DNA reads TGCGCCAGCAGCTTACTAGATTACGAGCAGTACTTC.